This T cell receptor (beta chain) was sequenced for a study of cytomegalovirus exposure and HLA in healthy donors (dated 2017 in TCRdb). Describing the broader study: According to a later analysis, one platform produced both the approximately 110 validation repertoires and the 670 or so repertoires of the first cohort. The study was designed to test whether signatures of past pathogen exposure could be identified by cataloging public T cell receptors. A separate validation cohort of about 110 different subjects was used in addition to the roughly 670-subject first cohort. To predict cytomegalovirus infection status, the study brought together high-throughput TCR immunosequencing, statistical association of individual TCRs with disease status, and machine learning. What the work shows at the level of the full study, not this receptor alone: According to the authors, the approach could potentially be generalized to other disease states and immunological phenotypes. A few of the identified cytomegalovirus-associated TCR beta chains were confirmed in vitro to be specific for cytomegalovirus antigens. Cytomegalovirus status was reported to be diagnosed by the classifier with high specificity and sensitivity in both the original and validation cohorts. Of the cluster scores, 85% to 95% were above 0 in a later analysis, which found that TCRs clustered in the first cohort also tended to co-occur in the 120 validation repertoires. Most TCR sequences were observed very rarely across donors, whereas some public TCRs were present in many individuals. A later analysis lacked HLA typing for the validation cohort, so it scored co-occurrence in that cohort across all 120 repertoires. A total of fewer than 200 TCR beta chains were listed by the study as associated with cytomegalovirus.

Note on this clone: This clone's antigen is unknown. There are no base qualities to consult, and no much larger clone falls within one base.

CDR1 is given as SGHNT and CDR2 as YENEEA, both from the germline V gene. The CDR3 covers 15 residues, taking in both the cysteine and the phenylalanine. This entry keeps only the CDR3 DNA: 45 bases, framed from base 1. V loses 3 bases at its end and J loses 2 bases; junction bases beyond the gene matches: 4. The donors belonged to the validation cohort of around 120 subjects, which was separate from the roughly 670-subject first cohort. The library was produced with the immunoSEQ multiplex PCR assay. Under the source paper's analysis protocol: A statistical classification framework was built for diagnosing cytomegalovirus status from the catalog of TCR beta chain sequences. TCRdb stores this immuneACCESS table with in-frame sequences only. Part of the clones is absent; in the studies checked, under half of the shortfall reflects unresolved V genes, and no reason is known for the rest. Clone size and V and J calls were adopted from that table, with D and trimming inferred from the DNA. This sample is represented by approximately 130,000 clones; around 90% of them were singletons. The top ten clones comprise under 2% of the sample.

Specimen: PBMCs. The chain was built from TRBV11-3 and TRBJ2-3, with 8 bases aligning to TRBD1. The clonotype comes from a woman under 30 in good health and CMV-seronegative. Read as DNA, the sequence is TGTGCCAGCAGCTTCGGACAGGGACACACAGATACGCAGTATTTT. Translated, this is CASSFGQGHTDTQYF.